The text below deals with one TCR beta chain. Antigen unknown. This sample is part of a study of shared clonotypes between healthy human individuals. General study points: What limited the represented genetic and exposure-history diversity was the small number of donors. It was the non-shared clonotypes that had lower generation probabilities than clonotypes shared by all four donors.

Data came from immunoSEQ multiplex PCR; TCRdb stores just in-frame clones and leaves some out. The repertoire includes millions of clones, over 90% of them detected once, and under 0.45% sits in the top ten. The CDR3 is 13 amino acids. Germline CDR1 is SGHTA and CDR2 is FQGNSA. V lost 5 bases, J lost 7 bases, and 11 bases lay in between. Naive CD45RA+ and memory CD45RA-negative subsets were split from CD4+ cells. The chain has TRBV7-2 and TRBJ2-2; a possible D gene is TRBD2 (6 bases). This receptor was obtained from a man aged 18 to 29 in good health. Some clones in this sample may be carry-over from other donors' samples. Sequenced: naive CD4+ T cells from PBMCs. Subset denoted: CD45RA+ positively selected. The DNA for the CDR3 is TGTGCCAGCAGCACCCCAGCGGGCGGGGAGCTGTTTTTT. Its protein product is CASSTPAGGELFF.